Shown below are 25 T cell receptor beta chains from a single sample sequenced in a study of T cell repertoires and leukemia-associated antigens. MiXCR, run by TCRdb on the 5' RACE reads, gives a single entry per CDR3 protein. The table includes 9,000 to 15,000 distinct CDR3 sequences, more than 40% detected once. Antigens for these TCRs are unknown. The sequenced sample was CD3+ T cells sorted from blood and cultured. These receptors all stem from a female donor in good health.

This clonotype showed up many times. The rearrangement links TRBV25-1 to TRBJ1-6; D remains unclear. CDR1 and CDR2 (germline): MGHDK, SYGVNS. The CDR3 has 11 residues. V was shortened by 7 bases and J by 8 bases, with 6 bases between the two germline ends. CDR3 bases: TGTGCCAGCAAGTCGGATTCACCCCTCCACTTT. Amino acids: CASKSDSPLHF. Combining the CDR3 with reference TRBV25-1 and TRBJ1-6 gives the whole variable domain EADIYQTPRYLVIGTGKKITLECSQTMGHDKMYWYQQDPGMELHLIHYSYGVNSTEKGDLSSESTVSRIRTEHFPLTLESARPSHTSQYLCASKSDSPLHFGNGTRLTVT.

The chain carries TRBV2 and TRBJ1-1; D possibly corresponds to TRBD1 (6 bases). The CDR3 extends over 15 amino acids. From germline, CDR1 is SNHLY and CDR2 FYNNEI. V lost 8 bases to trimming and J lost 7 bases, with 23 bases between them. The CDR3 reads CASRRGTGSRGEAFF. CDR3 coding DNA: TGTGCCAGCCGCCGAGGTACAGGGTCTCGAGGTGAAGCTTTCTTT.

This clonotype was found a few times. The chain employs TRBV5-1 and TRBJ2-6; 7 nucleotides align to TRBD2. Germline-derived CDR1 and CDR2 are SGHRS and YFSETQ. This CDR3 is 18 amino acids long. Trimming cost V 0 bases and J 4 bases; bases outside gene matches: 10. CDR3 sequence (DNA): TGCGCCAGCAGCTTGGTGACTAGCTTTGCCCACGGGGCCAACGTCCTGACTTTC. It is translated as CASSLVTSFAHGANVLTF.

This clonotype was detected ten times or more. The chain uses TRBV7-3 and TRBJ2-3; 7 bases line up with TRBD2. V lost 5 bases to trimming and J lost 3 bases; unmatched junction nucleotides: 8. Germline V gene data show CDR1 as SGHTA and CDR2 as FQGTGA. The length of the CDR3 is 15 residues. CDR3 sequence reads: CASSAKGRVTDTQYF. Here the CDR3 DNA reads TGTGCCAGCAGCGCAAAGGGGAGGGTAACAGATACGCAGTATTTT.

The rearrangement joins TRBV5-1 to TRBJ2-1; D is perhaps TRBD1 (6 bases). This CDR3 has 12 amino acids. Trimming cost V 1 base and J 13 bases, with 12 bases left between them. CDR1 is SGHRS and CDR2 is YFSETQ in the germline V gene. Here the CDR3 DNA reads TGCGCCAGCAGCTTGTTTCAGGGGATCCAGTTCTTC. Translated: CASSLFQGIQFF.

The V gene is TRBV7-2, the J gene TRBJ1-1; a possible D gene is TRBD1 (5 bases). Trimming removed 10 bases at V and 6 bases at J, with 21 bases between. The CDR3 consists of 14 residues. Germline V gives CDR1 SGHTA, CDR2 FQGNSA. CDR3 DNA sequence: TGTGCCACCACTCGGGCAGGGACCCACGCTGAAGCTTTCTTT. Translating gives CATTRAGTHAEAFF.

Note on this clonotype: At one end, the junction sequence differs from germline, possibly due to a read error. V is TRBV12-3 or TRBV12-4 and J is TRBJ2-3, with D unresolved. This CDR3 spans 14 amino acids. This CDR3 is CTSSLGPSTDTQYF. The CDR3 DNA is TGTACCAGCAGTCTTGGACCTAGCACAGATACGCAGTATTTT.

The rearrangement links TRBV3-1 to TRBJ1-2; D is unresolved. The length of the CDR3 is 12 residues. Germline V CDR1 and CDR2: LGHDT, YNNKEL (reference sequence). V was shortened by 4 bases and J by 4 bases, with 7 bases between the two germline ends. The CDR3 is CASSRGSYGYTF. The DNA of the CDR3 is TGTGCCAGCAGCCGCGGGTCCTATGGCTACACCTTC.

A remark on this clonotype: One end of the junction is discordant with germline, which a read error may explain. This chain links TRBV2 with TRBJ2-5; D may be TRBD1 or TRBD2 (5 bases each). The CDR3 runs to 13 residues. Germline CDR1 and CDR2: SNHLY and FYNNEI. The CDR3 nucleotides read TGTCCCAGCAGTTCGGGACGGCAAGAGACCCAGTACTTC. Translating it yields CPSSSGRQETQYF. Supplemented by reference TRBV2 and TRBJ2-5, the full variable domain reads EPEVTQTPSHQVTQMGQEVILRCVPISNHLYFYWYRQILGQKVEFLVSFYNNEISEKSEIFDDQFSVERPDGSNFTLKIRSTKLEDSAMYFCPSSSGRQETQYFGPGTRLLVL.

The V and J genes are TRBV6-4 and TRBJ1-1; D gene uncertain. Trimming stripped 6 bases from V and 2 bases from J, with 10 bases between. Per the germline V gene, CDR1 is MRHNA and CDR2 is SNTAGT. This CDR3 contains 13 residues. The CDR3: CASSAEINTEAFF. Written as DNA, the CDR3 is TGTGCCAGCAGCGCAGAAATTAACACTGAAGCTTTCTTT.

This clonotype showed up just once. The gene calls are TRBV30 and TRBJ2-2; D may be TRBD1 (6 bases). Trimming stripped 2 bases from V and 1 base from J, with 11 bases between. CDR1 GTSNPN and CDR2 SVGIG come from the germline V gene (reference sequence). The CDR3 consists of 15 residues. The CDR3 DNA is TGTGCCTGGAGTTCGGGACACCTGAACACCGGGGAGCTGTTTTTT. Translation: CAWSSGHLNTGELFF. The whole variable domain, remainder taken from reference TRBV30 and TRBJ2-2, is SQTIHQWPATLVQPVGSPLSLECTVEGTSNPNLYWYRQAAGRGLQLLFYSVGIGQISSEVPQNLSASRPQDRQFILSSKKLLLSDSGFYLCAWSSGHLNTGELFFGEGSRLTVL.

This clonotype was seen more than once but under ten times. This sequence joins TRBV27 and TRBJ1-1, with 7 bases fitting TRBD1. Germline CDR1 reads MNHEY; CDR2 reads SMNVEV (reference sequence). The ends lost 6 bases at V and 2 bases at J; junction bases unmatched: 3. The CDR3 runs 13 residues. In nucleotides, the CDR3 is TGTGCCAGCAGGGGACAGATTAACACTGAAGCTTTCTTT. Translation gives CASRGQINTEAFF.

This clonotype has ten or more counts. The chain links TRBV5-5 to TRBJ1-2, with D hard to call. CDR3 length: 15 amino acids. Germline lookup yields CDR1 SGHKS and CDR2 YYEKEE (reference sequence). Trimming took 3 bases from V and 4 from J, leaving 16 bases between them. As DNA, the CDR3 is TGTGCCAGCAGCTCAAGCACCGGGGTGGCCTATGGCTACACCTTC. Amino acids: CASSSSTGVAYGYTF.

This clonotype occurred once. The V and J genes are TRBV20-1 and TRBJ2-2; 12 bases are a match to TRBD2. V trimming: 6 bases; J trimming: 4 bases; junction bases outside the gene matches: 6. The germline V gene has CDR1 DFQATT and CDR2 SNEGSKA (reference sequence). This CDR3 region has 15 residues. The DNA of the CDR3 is TGCAGTGCGCCCGGACTAGCGGGAAGCACCGGGGAGCTGTTTTTT. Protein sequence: CSAPGLAGSTGELFF.

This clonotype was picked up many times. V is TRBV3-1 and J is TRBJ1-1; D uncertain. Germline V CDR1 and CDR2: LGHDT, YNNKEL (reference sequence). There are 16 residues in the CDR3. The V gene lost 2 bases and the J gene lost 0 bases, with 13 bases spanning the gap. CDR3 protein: CASSQRDRHLNTEAFF. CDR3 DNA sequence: TGTGCCAGCAGCCAACGCGATCGTCACCTGAACACTGAAGCTTTCTTT.

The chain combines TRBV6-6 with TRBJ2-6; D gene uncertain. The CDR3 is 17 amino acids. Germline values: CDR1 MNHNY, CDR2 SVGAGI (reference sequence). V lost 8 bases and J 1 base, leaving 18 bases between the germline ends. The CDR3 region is CASFSVRIRSGANVLTF. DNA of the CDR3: TGTGCCAGCTTTTCGGTCAGGATCAGATCTGGGGCCAACGTCCTGACTTTC.

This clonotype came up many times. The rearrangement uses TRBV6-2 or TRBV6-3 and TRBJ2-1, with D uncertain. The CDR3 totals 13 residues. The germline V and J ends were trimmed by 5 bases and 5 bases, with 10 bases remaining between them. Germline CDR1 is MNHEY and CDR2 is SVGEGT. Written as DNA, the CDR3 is TGTGCCAGCAGTCATGACGGGCACAATGAGCAGTTCTTC. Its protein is CASSHDGHNEQFF.

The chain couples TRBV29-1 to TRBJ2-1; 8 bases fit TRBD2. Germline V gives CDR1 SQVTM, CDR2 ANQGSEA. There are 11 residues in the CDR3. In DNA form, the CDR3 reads TGCACGGGGGGGTCCTACAATGAGCAGTTCTTC. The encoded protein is CTGGSYNEQFF.

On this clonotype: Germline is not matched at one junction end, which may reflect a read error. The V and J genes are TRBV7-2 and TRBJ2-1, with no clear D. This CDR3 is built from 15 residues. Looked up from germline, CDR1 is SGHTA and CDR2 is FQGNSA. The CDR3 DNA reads TGCGCCAGCAGCAAAATGGTGATTTTGTACAATGAGCAGTTCTTC. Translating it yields CASSKMVILYNEQFF.

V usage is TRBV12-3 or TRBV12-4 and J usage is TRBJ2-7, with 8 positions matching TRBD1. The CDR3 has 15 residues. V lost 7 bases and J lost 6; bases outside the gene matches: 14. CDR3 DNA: TGTGCCAGCAACGATTGGGGACAGGTTCGGGGCGAGCAGTACTTC. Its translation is CASNDWGQVRGEQYF.

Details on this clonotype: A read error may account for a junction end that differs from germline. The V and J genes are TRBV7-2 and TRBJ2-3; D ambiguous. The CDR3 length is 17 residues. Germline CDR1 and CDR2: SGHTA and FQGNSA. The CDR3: CASSLRPSAAFTDTQCF. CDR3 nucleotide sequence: TGTGCTAGCAGCTTGCGGCCATCCGCGGCCTTCACAGATACGCAGTGTTTT. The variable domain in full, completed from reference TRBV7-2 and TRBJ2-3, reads GAGVSQSPSNKVTEKGKDVELRCDPISGHTALYWYRQSLGQGLEFLIYFQGNSAPDKSGLPSDRFSAERTGGSVSTLTIQRTQQEDSAVYLCASSLRPSAAFTDTQCFGPGTRLTVL.

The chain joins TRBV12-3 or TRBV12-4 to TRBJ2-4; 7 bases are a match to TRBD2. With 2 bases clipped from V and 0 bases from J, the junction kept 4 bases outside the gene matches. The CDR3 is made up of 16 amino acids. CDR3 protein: CASSLSLAGAKNIQYF. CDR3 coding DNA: TGTGCCAGCAGTTTATCATTAGCGGGAGCCAAAAACATTCAGTACTTC.

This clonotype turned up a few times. The CDR3 protein is CSVEKGGKLFF. The CDR3 DNA sequence: TGCAGCGTTGAAAAGGGCGGAAAACTGTTTTTT. The chain employs TRBV29-1 and TRBJ1-4; unclear D gene. The CDR3 sequence is 11 residues long. Germline V gene data show CDR1 as SQVTM and CDR2 as ANQGSEA. V was pared by 2 bases and J by 10 bases, with 8 bases between.

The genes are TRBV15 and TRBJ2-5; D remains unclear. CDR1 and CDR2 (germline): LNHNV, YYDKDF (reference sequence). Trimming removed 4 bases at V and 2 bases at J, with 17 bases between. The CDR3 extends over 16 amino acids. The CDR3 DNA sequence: TGTGCCACCAGCAAAAGCAGTTACGGATTGCAAGAGACCCAGTACTTC. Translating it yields CATSKSSYGLQETQYF.

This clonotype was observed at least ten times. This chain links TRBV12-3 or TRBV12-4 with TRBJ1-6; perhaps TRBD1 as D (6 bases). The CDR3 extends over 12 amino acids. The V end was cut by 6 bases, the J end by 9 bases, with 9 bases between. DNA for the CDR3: TGTGCCAGCAGCCGGGGGGCTTCACCCCTCCACTTT. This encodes CASSRGASPLHF.